This is a list of T cell receptor beta chains from one sample in a study of T-cell memory formation after mild COVID-19. Via MiXCR, TCRdb re-called the 5' RACE reads, giving one row per CDR3 protein. The sample yields 250,000 to 300,000 distinct CDR3 sequences, under 8.5% seen once. Sequences were obtained from PBMCs or a T cell subset sorted from them (not recorded which). These receptors were collected from a man between 18 and 29 years old who had mild COVID-19 (a few samples of this study predate the infection). Cell type and time point are not known. CDR3s include the opening cysteine and the closing phenylalanine or tryptophan. D genes are given only for firm matches. Some rows have no size entry. The others give once, few or many, or a class for an expanded clone.

D gene	V gene	J gene	clone size	CDR3 DNA	CDR3 protein
TRBD1	TRBV6-5	TRBJ1-1	few	TGTGCCAGCAGTTACTCTCGGACAGGGAACACTGAAGCTTTCTTT	CASSYSRTGNTEAFF
NA	TRBV12-3/TRBV12-4	TRBJ2-2	many	TGTGCCAGCACCTCCCGGGCCCTGAACACCGGGGAGCTGTTTTTT	CASTSRALNTGELFF
NA	TRBV5-5	TRBJ1-2	few	TGTGCCAGCAGCTTGGGTGGACAGATTTTTAACTATGGCTACACCTTC	CASSLGGQIFNYGYTF
NA	TRBV5-1	TRBJ2-3	NA	TGCGCCAGCAGCTTGACTAGCCCCCCGCCTACAGATACGCAGTATTTT	CASSLTSPPPTDTQYF
NA	TRBV3-1	TRBJ2-4	few	TGTGCCAGCAGCCAAGCAGTGACGTTAGCCAAAAACATTCAGTACTTC	CASSQAVTLAKNIQYF
NA	TRBV6-2/TRBV6-3	TRBJ2-3	many	TGTGCCAGCGGGGGAGCGAGGGGCACAGATACGCAGTATTTT	CASGGARGTDTQYF
NA	TRBV7-2	TRBJ2-1	NA	TGTGCCAGCAGCTTAGGTAGGGAGTTGGATGAGCAGTTCTTC	CASSLGRELDEQFF
TRBD2	TRBV4-2	TRBJ2-1	NA	TGTGCCAGCAGCTACGGGGAGGGCTCCTACAATGAGCAGTTATTC	CASSYGEGSYNEQLF
NA	TRBV6-2/TRBV6-3	TRBJ2-3	many	TGTGCCAGCAGTTACTTGGGCACAGATACGCAGTATTTT	CASSYLGTDTQYF
TRBD1	TRBV6-5	TRBJ1-2	many	TGTGCCAGCAGCGGGACAGGGCTCAGAGAGGGCTACACCTTC	CASSGTGLREGYTF
TRBD2	TRBV20-1	TRBJ2-3	NA	TGCAGTGCTAGGCCAGCGGGGGGGAGCACAGATACGCAGTATTTT	CSARPAGGSTDTQYF
NA	TRBV20-1	TRBJ2-5	few	TGCAGTGCTACAAGGGGCCATATCCTGGAGACCCAGTACTTC	CSATRGHILETQYF
TRBD1	TRBV18	TRBJ1-1	NA	TGTGCCAGCTCAACGGACAGGGGGGAGAGGTCTGCTTTCTTT	CASSTDRGERSAFF
NA	TRBV5-5	TRBJ1-2	NA	TGTGCCAGCAGCTCTACGCTAGCTGGCGGCTACACCTTC	CASSSTLAGGYTF
NA	TRBV7-2	TRBJ2-3	many	TGTGCCAGCAGCCCCCCTCCCCAGGGTACCACAGATACGCAGTATTTT	CASSPPPQGTTDTQYF
NA	TRBV12-3/TRBV12-4	TRBJ1-5	many	TGTGCCAGCAGTCTTTCAAACAGGGACAAGAATCAGCCCCAGCATTTT	CASSLSNRDKNQPQHF
NA	TRBV5-1	TRBJ2-1	NA	TGCGCCAGCAGATCGGCGGGGAGCTCCTACAATGAGCAGTTCTTC	CASRSAGSSYNEQFF
NA	TRBV6-5	TRBJ1-1	few	TGTGCCAGCAGCCTTGCTTGGAACACTGAAGCTTTCTTT	CASSLAWNTEAFF
NA	TRBV28	TRBJ2-1	NA	TGTGCCAGCAGCGGACAAGTTTCCTACAATGAGCAGTTCTTC	CASSGQVSYNEQFF
NA	TRBV7-2	TRBJ2-6	few	TGTGCCAGCAGCAAGACAAATGTCGGGGCCAACGTCCTGACTTTC	CASSKTNVGANVLTF
NA	TRBV6-5	TRBJ1-1	few	TGTGCCAGCACCCCGTTCGCCCACAGGGTGAACACTGAAGCTTTCTTT	CASTPFAHRVNTEAFF
NA	TRBV29-1	TRBJ1-2	few	TGCAGCGTCGACAGTTCCTATGGCTACACCTTC	CSVDSSYGYTF
NA	TRBV6-6	TRBJ1-1	many	TGTGCCAGCACCATTGACCCTTCCCTCCCTGAAGCTTTCTTT	CASTIDPSLPEAFF
NA	TRBV5-5	TRBJ2-6	few	TGTGCCAGCAGCTTGTGGCAGGGTACCTCTGGGGCCAACGTCCTGACTTTC	CASSLWQGTSGANVLTF
TRBD1	TRBV6-2/TRBV6-3	TRBJ2-2	few	TGTGCCAGCAGTGAATGGGACAGAAACACCGGGGAGCTGTTTTTT	CASSEWDRNTGELFF
TRBD1	TRBV7-2	TRBJ1-2	many	TGTGCCAGCAGCTTAGCGGGACAGGGGGCTGGTGGCTACACCTTC	CASSLAGQGAGGYTF
TRBD1	TRBV12-3/TRBV12-4	TRBJ2-3	few	TGTGCCAGCAGTCCCCGGACAGGGAAAGATACGCAGTATTTT	CASSPRTGKDTQYF
NA	TRBV19	TRBJ1-2	NA	TGTGCCAGTCAAACTGACGGGTACTATGGCTACACCTTC	CASQTDGYYGYTF
NA	TRBV7-9	TRBJ1-5	NA	TGTGCCAGCAGCTTATCCAGAAATCAGCCCCAGCATTTT	CASSLSRNQPQHF
NA	TRBV7-9	TRBJ2-1	many	TGTGCCAACCCTGGGGAGGGGGGGTACAATGAGCAGTTCTTC	CANPGEGGYNEQFF
NA	TRBV5-1	TRBJ2-1	few	TGCGCCGGAGGAGTCTCCTACAATGAGCAGTTCTTC	CAGGVSYNEQFF
NA	TRBV9	TRBJ2-6	few	TGTGCCAGCAGCGTAGATGGTGGGGCCAACGTCCTGACTTTC	CASSVDGGANVLTF
NA	TRBV4-2	TRBJ2-3	many	TGTGCCAGCAGCCAAGAGCTAATCGGCACAGATACGCAGTATTTT	CASSQELIGTDTQYF
NA	TRBV7-9	TRBJ2-2	NA	TGTGCCAGCAGCGATCTGTTGGAGAAGAACACCGGGGAGCTGTTTTTT	CASSDLLEKNTGELFF
TRBD1	TRBV9	TRBJ1-1	few	TGTGCCAGCAGCGTGGCGACAGGGCTCACTGAAGCTTTCTTT	CASSVATGLTEAFF
TRBD2	TRBV12-3/TRBV12-4	TRBJ2-5	NA	TGTGCCAGCAGTAGGACTAGCGGGGTTCAAGAGACCCAGTACTTC	CASSRTSGVQETQYF
TRBD1	TRBV12-3/TRBV12-4	TRBJ2-3	NA	TGTGCCAGCAGGGTGGGACAGCTCCCAGATACGCAGTATTTT	CASRVGQLPDTQYF
NA	TRBV7-2	TRBJ1-1	many	TGTGCCAGCAGCTTAGCCACAGCATACACTGAAGCTTTCTTT	CASSLATAYTEAFF
NA	TRBV5-1	TRBJ1-2	few	TGCGCCAGCAGCCGGGACCCAGGGCGAACCGACCGTAACGCTTTGGGGAACTATGGCTACACCTTC	CASSRDPGRTDRNALGNYGYTF
NA	TRBV12-3/TRBV12-4	TRBJ1-1	few	TGTGCCAGCAGTAGTTTGGGGCCTGAAGCTTTCTTT	CASSSLGPEAFF
TRBD2	TRBV20-1	TRBJ2-7	many	TGCAGTGCTCCAGGGAGACTAGCGCAGGGTAACGAGCAGTACTTC	CSAPGRLAQGNEQYF